The rows below give T cell receptor beta chains drawn from one sample of a study of blood T cell repertoires in COVID-19. Clones were read by immunoSEQ multiplex PCR, and TCRdb kept only the in-frame ones, dropping some. The table includes over 150,000 clones, around 85% detected once. The sample comprised peripheral blood. The receptor set was obtained from a man aged 45-65 years with active or convalescent COVID-19. Both conserved end residues are part of each CDR3. A D gene is named only where the DNA matches it firmly. Part of the rows lack a size; the others show once, few, many or a class for expanded clones.

j_call d_call v_call clone_size cdr3_nt cdr3_aa
TRBJ2-7 TRBD1 TRBV7-2 - TGTGCCAGCAGCTCCTGGACAGGGGTCGAGCAGTACTTC CASSSWTGVEQYF
TRBJ1-1 TRBD1 TRBV5-1 - TGCGCCAGCAGCACCGGACAGGCCAACACTGAAGCTTTCTTT CASSTGQANTEAFF
TRBJ1-6 - TRBV28 - TGTGCCAGCAGTCCGACCAGGGGAGGGGTGGGTTCACCCCTCCACTTT CASSPTRGGVGSPLHF
TRBJ2-6 TRBD2 TRBV10-3 - TGTGCCATCAGCGACTTCGGGACTAGCGGGCGCTCTGGGGCCAACGTCCTGACTTTC CAISDFGTSGRSGANVLTF
TRBJ2-5 - TRBV18 - TGTGCCAGCTCACCACCTTCAATGGAGACCCAGTACTTC CASSPPSMETQYF
TRBJ1-1 TRBD1 TRBV18 - TGTGCCAGCTCACCTCAGGGGGCGCCTCGTCGGACTGAAGCTTTCTTT CASSPQGAPRRTEAFF
TRBJ2-1 - TRBV5-5 few TGTGCCAGCAGCTTACGGTCCACCTTGGCGGAAATAAATGAGCAGTTCTTC CASSLRSTLAEINEQFF
TRBJ1-2 - TRBV6-5 once TGTGCCAGCAGTTCCCTTGGGAGTTCTGGTGGCTACACCTTC CASSSLGSSGGYTF
TRBJ2-1 TRBD1 TRBV24-1 - TGTGCCACCAGTGAGTCGACAGGGAGCTCCTACAATGAGCAGTTCTTC CATSESTGSSYNEQFF
TRBJ1-2 TRBD1 TRBV2 - TGTGCCAGCATGATCGAGACAGGGGCTGGGGGCTACACCTTC CASMIETGAGGYTF
TRBJ1-4 TRBD1 TRBV2 - TGTGCCAGCAGAAAGTTACAGGGGGTTAATGAAAAACTGTTTTTT CASRKLQGVNEKLFF
TRBJ1-1 TRBD1 TRBV10-3 once TGTGCCATCAGTCTAGGGACAGGGGGCACTGAAGCTTTCTTT CAISLGTGGTEAFF
TRBJ2-3 - TRBV11-2 - TGTGCCAGCAGCTCAGAAGGGCGGGCAGATACGCAGTATTTT CASSSEGRADTQYF
TRBJ2-3 - TRBV7-2 once TGTGCCAGCGCCCCGTCTAGTGATACGCAGTATTTT CASAPSSDTQYF
TRBJ2-2 TRBD2 TRBV3-1/TRBV3-2 - TGTGCCAGCAGCCATCGGTGGGAGGGACACACCGGGGAGCTGTTTTTT CASSHRWEGHTGELFF
TRBJ2-5 - TRBV3-1/TRBV3-2 - TGTGCCAGCAGCCGACTAGTGGAAGAGACCCAGTACTTC CASSRLVEETQYF
TRBJ2-1 TRBD1 TRBV18 once TGTGCCAGCTCACCAGTAGGGCAGGGGGTTTACAATGAGCAGTTCTTC CASSPVGQGVYNEQFF
TRBJ1-1 - TRBV5-1 - TGCGTCAGCAGCTTGGCAGGTCAGCAAAACACTGAAGCTTTCTTT CVSSLAGQQNTEAFF
TRBJ2-7 TRBD2 TRBV18 - TGTGCCAGCTCACAGGCTAGCGGGGGGGCCACCTACGAGCAGTACTTC CASSQASGGATYEQYF
TRBJ1-6 - TRBV3-1/TRBV3-2 - TGTGCCAGCAGCCAATCAACCCTACCGGCACCCCTCCACTTT CASSQSTLPAPLHF
TRBJ2-1 - TRBV28 - TGTGCCAGCAGACCCGCAGGGCAGGGTCTCGATGAGCAGTTCTTC CASRPAGQGLDEQFF
TRBJ1-6 - TRBV7-3 - TGTGCCAGCAGCTTAAACTATGGGTCACCCCTCCACTTT CASSLNYGSPLHF
TRBJ1-5 - TRBV28 - TGTGCCAGCAGTCCTCCCAGGGGTCGCAATCAGCCCCAGCATTTT CASSPPRGRNQPQHF
TRBJ2-1 TRBD2 TRBV19 few TGTGCCAGTAGTATAGCGGGTAGCGGGACGATCTACCAATACAATGAGCAGTTCTTC CASSIAGSGTIYQYNEQFF
TRBJ1-1 - TRBV3-1/TRBV3-2 - TGTGCCAGCAGCCAAGACAGTTTTGCTTTCTTT CASSQDSFAFF
TRBJ2-3 - TRBV4-3 - TGCGCCAGCAGCCAAGACCACGGTACGCAGTATTTT CASSQDHGTQYF
TRBJ1-1 - TRBV14 - TGTGCCAGCAGCCAAGGAGTTTACACTGAAGCTTTCTTT CASSQGVYTEAFF
TRBJ2-7 TRBD1 TRBV5-1 - TGCGCCAGCAGCCTCACTAAGGGGGCTAGCTCCTACGAGCAGTACTTC CASSLTKGASSYEQYF
TRBJ2-1 TRBD2 TRBV9 - TGTGCCAGCAGCGTAGCTTTAGCGGGAGAGTTTGAGCAGTTCTTC CASSVALAGEFEQFF
TRBJ1-5 TRBD1 TRBV5-1 - TGCGCCAGCAGCATCACAGGGGGGAACAATCAGCCCCAGCATTTT CASSITGGNNQPQHF
TRBJ1-1 - TRBV5-1 once TGCGCCAGCAGCTTGTCCTCCGGGACAGAAGCTTTCTTT CASSLSSGTEAFF
TRBJ2-1 TRBD2 TRBV6-5 - TGTGCCAGCATACGAGCGGGAGGTGATGAGCAGTTCTTC CASIRAGGDEQFF
TRBJ1-2 - TRBV19 - TGTGCCAGTACTCGGGCCGAGGGAAAGTATGGCTACACCTTC CASTRAEGKYGYTF
TRBJ2-5 TRBD2 TRBV9 - TGTGCCAGCAGCTTAACGACTAGCGGGGGGGCTGGGACCCAGTACTTC CASSLTTSGGAGTQYF
TRBJ2-1 TRBD2 TRBV28 - TGTGCCAGCTCTAGCGGGAGTCTAAACAATGAGCAGTTCTTC CASSSGSLNNEQFF
TRBJ1-2 - TRBV15 - TGTGCCACCAGCAATTCCCTCCGGGATAGCTATGGCTACACCTTC CATSNSLRDSYGYTF
TRBJ2-1 - TRBV28 - TGTGCCAGCAGTGGACAGTCAGGGAGGGGGGGGCAGTTCTTC CASSGQSGRGGQFF
TRBJ1-2 - TRBV3-1/TRBV3-2 - TGTGCCAGCAGCCAATCGGACACCCATGGCTACACCTTC CASSQSDTHGYTF
TRBJ1-1 - TRBV7-2 - TGTGCCAGCATCTCACTCAGGGGTCGGCAGAACACTGAAGCTTTCTTT CASISLRGRQNTEAFF
TRBJ2-2 TRBD1 TRBV6-2/TRBV6-3 - TGTGCCAGCACCCCGGGACAGGGGATTTCCGGGGAGCTGTTTTTT CASTPGQGISGELFF
TRBJ1-6 - TRBV6-5 - TGTGCCAGCAGTCCAGGGGACCCCTATAATTCACCCCTCCACTTT CASSPGDPYNSPLHF
TRBJ2-7 - TRBV30 - TGTGCCTGGAGTGGCCCCAGAGCGGGCGAGCAGTACTTC CAWSGPRAGEQYF
TRBJ2-1 TRBD2 TRBV19 - TGTGCCAGTAGACCGCGGCGGGAGAGAAATGAGCAGTTCTTC CASRPRRERNEQFF
TRBJ2-5 - TRBV15 - TGTGCCACCAGCAGATCGCGAGTGGGGGGAGAGACCCAGTACTTC CATSRSRVGGETQYF
TRBJ2-7 TRBD2 TRBV5-4 - TGTGCCAGCAGCTTGCCTAGCGGGGGGGCCAACGAGCAGTACTTC CASSLPSGGANEQYF